The entry that follows covers one T cell receptor (beta chain) sequence. Antigen specificity is unknown. This CDR3 comprises 16 residues. Germline V gives CDR1 KGHDR, CDR2 SFDVKD. V was clipped by 3 bases and J by 3 bases; unmatched bases: 3. This record comes from a study of early T cells in non-severe SARS-CoV-2 infection. Study-wide results and limits: Matching against VDJdb likely underestimated virus-specific expansions, favoring anti-spike CD8.

TCRdb re-called the 5' RACE reads through MiXCR, storing one row per CDR3 protein. The sample has about 110,000 distinct CDR3 sequences; 9.5% to 13% are singletons. Sequenced: whole blood. The clonotype was recovered from an adult who was a healthcare worker with PCR-confirmed SARS-CoV-2 infection or an uninfected control (not recorded which). The V call is TRBV24-1, the J call TRBJ2-1; 11 bases agree with TRBD2. The CDR3 reads CATSDIAGGDYNEQFF. CDR3 nucleotide sequence: TGTGCCACCAGTGATATAGCGGGAGGGGACTACAATGAGCAGTTCTTC.